The sequence of this T cell receptor beta chain was determined in a study of cytomegalovirus exposure and HLA in healthy donors. Study results and limitations: Judged likely to be a sequencing artifact was a cluster of highly shared sequence variants.

Use of 60 Vbeta and 13 Jbeta primers characterized the PCR. Clones were read by immunoSEQ multiplex PCR, and TCRdb kept only the in-frame ones, dropping some. The sample yields under 200,000 clones, 65% to 80% seen once. Concerning this clone itself: What it recognizes is unknown.

There are 12 residues in the CDR3. Germline CDR1 and CDR2: SQVTM and ANQGSEA. V was pared by 7 bases and J by 5 bases, with 15 bases between. Those who donated were healthy bone marrow donors. Material for sequencing was PBMCs. The chain couples TRBV29-1 to TRBJ2-7, with D unresolved. The receptor comes from a woman in her forties in good health and CMV-seronegative. This CDR3 reads CSASLGWHEQYF. The CDR3 DNA reads as TGCAGCGCCTCCCTCGGGTGGCACGAGCAGTACTTC.